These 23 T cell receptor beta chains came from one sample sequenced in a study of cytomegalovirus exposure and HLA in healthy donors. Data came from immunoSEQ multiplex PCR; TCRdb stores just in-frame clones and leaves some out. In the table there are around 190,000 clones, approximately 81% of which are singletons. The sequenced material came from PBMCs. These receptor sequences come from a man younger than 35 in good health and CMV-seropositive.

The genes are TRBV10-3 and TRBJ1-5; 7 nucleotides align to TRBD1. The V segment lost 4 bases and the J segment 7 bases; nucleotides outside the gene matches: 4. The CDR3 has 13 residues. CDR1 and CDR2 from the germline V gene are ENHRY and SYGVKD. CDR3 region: CAISGQGGQPQHF. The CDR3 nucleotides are TGTGCCATCAGTGGCCAGGGGGGCCAGCCCCAGCATTTT.

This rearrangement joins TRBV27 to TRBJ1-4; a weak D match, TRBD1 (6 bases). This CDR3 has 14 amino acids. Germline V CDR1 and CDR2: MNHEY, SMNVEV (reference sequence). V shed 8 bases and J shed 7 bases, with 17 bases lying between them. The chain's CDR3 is CASGSGGGVEKLFF. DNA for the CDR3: TGTGCCAGCGGCTCCGGAGGGGGGGTTGAAAAACTGTTTTTT.

The CDR3 loop is CASSQGRGLAEQYF. CDR3 DNA: TGCGCCAGCAGCCAGGGCAGGGGGTTGGCCGAGCAGTACTTC. The V call is TRBV4-1, the J call TRBJ2-7, with 7 positions matching TRBD1. The CDR3 extends over 14 amino acids. Trimming took 3 bases from V and 6 from J; bases not matched to a gene: 8. The germline V gene encodes CDR1 MGHRA and CDR2 YSYEKL.

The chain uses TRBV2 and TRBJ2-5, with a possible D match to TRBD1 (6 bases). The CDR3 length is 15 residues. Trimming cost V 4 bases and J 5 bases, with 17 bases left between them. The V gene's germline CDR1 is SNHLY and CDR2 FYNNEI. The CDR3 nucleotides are TGTGCCAGCAGTGTCTCGGCAGGGGTAAGGGAGACCCAGTACTTC. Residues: CASSVSAGVRETQYF.

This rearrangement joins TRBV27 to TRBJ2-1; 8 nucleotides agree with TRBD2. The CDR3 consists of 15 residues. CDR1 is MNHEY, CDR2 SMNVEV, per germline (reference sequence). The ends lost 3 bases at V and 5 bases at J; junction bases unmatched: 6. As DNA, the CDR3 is TGTGCCAGCAGTTTCCCGGGACTAGGTCACAATGAGCAGTTCTTC. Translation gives CASSFPGLGHNEQFF.

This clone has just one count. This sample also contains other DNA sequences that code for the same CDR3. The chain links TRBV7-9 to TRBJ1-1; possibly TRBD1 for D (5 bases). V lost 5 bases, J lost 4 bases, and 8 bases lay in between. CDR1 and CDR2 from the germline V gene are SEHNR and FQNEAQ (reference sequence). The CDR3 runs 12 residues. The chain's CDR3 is CASSPGGTEAFF. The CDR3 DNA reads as TGTGCCAGCAGCCCGGGGGGCACTGAAGCTTTCTTT.

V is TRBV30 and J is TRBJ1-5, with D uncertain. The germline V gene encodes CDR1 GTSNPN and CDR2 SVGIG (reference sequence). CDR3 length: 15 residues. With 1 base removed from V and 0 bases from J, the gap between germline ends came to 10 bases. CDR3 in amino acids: CAWSERGYSNQPQHF. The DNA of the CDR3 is TGTGCCTGGAGTGAACGAGGGTATAGCAATCAGCCCCAGCATTTT.

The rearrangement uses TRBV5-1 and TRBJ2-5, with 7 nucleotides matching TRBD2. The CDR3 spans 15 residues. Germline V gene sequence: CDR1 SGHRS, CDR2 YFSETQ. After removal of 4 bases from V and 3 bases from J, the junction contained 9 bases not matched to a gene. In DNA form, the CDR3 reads TGCGCCAGCAGCAAGTTACTAGCGTCAGAAGAGACCCAGTACTTC. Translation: CASSKLLASEETQYF. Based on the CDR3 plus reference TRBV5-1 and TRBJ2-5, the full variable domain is KAGVTQTPRYLIKTRGQQVTLSCSPISGHRSVSWYQQTPGQGLQFLFEYFSETQRNKGNFPGRFSGRQFSNSRSEMNVSTLELGDSALYLCASSKLLASEETQYFGPGTRLLVL.

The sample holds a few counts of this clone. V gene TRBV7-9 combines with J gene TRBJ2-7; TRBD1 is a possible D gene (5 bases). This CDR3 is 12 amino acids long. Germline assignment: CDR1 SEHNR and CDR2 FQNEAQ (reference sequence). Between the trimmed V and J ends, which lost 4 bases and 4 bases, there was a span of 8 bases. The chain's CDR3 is CASSSAGYEQYF. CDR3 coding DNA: TGTGCCAGCAGCTCCGCAGGGTACGAGCAGTACTTC.

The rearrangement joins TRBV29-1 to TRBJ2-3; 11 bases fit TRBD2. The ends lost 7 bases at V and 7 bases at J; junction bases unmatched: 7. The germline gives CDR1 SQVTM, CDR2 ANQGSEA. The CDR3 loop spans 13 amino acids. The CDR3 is CSANSGRAYTQYF. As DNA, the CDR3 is TGCAGCGCCAATAGCGGGAGGGCCTATACGCAGTATTTT.

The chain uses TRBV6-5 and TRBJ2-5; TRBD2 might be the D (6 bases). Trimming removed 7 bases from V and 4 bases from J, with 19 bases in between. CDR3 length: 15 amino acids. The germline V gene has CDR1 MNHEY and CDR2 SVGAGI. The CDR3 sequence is CASTQPPGRGETQYF. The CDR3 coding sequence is TGTGCCAGCACTCAGCCGCCAGGGCGGGGAGAGACCCAGTACTTC.

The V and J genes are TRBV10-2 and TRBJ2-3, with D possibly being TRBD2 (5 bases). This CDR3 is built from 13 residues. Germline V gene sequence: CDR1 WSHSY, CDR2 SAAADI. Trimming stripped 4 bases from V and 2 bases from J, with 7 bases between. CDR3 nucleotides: TGCGCCAGCAGTGGGGAGATCACAGATACGCAGTATTTT. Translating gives CASSGEITDTQYF.

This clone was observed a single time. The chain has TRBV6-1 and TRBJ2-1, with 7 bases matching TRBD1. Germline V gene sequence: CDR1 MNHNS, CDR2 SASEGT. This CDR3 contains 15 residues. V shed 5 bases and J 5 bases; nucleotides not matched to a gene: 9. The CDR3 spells CASSSAGTDNNEQFF. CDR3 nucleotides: TGTGCCAGCAGTTCGGCCGGGACAGACAACAATGAGCAGTTCTTC.

The CDR3, as DNA: TGTGCCAGCAGGTCCGGGACAGAAGAGACCCAGTACTTC. Translated: CASRSGTEETQYF. The chain couples TRBV5-4 to TRBJ2-5, with 7 bases fitting TRBD1. This CDR3 comprises 13 residues. Germline V gene lookup returns CDR1 SGHNT and CDR2 YYREEE (reference sequence). J lost 3 bases, V lost 5 bases, and 4 bases had no gene match.

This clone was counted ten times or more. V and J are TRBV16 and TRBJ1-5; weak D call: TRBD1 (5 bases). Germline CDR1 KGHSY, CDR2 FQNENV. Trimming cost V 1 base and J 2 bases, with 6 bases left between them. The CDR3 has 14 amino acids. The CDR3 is CASSQWGGNQPQHF. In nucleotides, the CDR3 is TGTGCCAGCAGCCAATGGGGGGGCAATCAGCCCCAGCATTTT.

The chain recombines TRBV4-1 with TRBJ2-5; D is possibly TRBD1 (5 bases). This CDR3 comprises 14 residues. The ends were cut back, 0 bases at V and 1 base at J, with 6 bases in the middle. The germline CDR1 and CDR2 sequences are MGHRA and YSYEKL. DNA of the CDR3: TGCGCCAGCAGCCAAGAACAGGCCCAAGAGACCCAGTACTTC. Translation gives CASSQEQAQETQYF.

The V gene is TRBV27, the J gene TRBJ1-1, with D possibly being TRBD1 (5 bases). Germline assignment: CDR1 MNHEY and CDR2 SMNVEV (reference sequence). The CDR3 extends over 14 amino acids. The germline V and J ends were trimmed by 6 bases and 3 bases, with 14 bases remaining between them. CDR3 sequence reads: CASRPLQEHTEAFF. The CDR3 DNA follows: TGTGCCAGCAGGCCCCTACAGGAACACACTGAAGCTTTCTTT.

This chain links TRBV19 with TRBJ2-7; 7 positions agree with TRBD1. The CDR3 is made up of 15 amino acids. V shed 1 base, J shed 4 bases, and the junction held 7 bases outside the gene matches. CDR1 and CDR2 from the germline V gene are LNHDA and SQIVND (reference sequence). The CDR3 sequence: CASSIVDSGGYEQYF. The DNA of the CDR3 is TGTGCCAGTAGTATAGTGGATTCAGGGGGATACGAGCAGTACTTC.

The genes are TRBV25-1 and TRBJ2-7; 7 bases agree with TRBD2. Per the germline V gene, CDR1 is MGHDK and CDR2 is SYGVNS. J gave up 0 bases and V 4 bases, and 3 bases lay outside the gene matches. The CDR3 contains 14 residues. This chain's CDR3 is CASSVGGSSYEQYF. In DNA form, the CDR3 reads TGTGCCAGCAGTGTGGGCGGGAGCTCCTACGAGCAGTACTTC.

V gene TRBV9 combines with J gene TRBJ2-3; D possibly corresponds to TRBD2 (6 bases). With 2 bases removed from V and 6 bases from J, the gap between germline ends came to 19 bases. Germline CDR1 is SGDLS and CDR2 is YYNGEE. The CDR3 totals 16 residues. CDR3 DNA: TGTGCCAGCAGCGTTGAAGGGCGGGGTAATCCGGATACGCAGTATTTT. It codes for CASSVEGRGNPDTQYF. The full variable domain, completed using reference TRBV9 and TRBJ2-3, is DSGVTQTPKHLITATGQRVTLRCSPRSGDLSVYWYQQSLDQGLQFLIQYYNGEERAKGNILERFSAQQFPDLHSELNLSSLELGDSALYFCASSVEGRGNPDTQYFGPGTRLTVL.

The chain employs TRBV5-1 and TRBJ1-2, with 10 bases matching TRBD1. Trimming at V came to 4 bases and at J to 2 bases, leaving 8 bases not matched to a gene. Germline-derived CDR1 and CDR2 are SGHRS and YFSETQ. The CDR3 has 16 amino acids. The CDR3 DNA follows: TGCGCCAGCAGCCTCCGCCGGGACAGGGGAAACTATGGCTACACCTTC. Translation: CASSLRRDRGNYGYTF.

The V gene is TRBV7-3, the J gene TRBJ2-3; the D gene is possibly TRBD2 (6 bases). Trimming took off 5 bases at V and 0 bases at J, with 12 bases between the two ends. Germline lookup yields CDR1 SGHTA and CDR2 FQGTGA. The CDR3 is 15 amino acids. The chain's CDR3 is CASSLMGLSTDTQYF. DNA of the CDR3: TGTGCCAGCAGCCTTATGGGACTCAGCACAGATACGCAGTATTTT.

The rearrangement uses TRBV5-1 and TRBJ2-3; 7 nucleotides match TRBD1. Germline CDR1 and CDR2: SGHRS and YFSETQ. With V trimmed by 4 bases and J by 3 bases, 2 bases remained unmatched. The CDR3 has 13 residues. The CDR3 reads CASSETGTDTQYF. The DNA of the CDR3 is TGCGCCAGCAGCGAGACAGGGACAGATACGCAGTATTTT.